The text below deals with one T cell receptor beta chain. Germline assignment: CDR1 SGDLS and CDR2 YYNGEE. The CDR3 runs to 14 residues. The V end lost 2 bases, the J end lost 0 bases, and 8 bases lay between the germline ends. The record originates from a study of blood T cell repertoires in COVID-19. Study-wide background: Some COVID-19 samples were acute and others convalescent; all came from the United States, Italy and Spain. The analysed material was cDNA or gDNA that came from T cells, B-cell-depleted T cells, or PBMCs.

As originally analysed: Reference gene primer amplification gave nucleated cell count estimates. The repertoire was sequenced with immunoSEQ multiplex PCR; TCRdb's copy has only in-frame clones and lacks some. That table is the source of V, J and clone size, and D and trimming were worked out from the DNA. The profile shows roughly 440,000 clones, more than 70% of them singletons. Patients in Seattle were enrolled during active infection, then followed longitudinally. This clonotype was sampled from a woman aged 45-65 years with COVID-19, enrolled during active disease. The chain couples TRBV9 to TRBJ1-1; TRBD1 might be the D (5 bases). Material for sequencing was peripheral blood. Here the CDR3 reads CASSVGRMNTEAFF. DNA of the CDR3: TGTGCCAGCAGCGTGGGGCGGATGAACACTGAAGCTTTCTTT.